This T cell receptor beta chain came from a study of early T cells in non-severe SARS-CoV-2 infection. Across the whole study: With bulk RNA from unsorted whole blood as input, sequencing yielded unpaired chains.

This clonotype was recorded many times. CDR1 is DFQATT and CDR2 is SNEGSKA in the germline V gene (reference sequence). The CDR3 loop spans 14 amino acids. V lost 3 bases, J lost 1 base, and 10 bases lay in between. The library protocol tagged individual cDNA molecules with unique molecular identifiers. One entry per CDR3 protein, called by TCRdb with MiXCR from the 5' RACE reads. The table lists 70,000 or so distinct CDR3 sequences, more than 3.5% of them singletons. The sample in question was whole blood, obtained at baseline. The chain has TRBV20-1 and TRBJ1-5; weak D call: TRBD1 (5 bases). This clonotype was obtained from an adult who was a healthcare worker with PCR-confirmed SARS-CoV-2 infection or an uninfected control (not recorded which). The donor label of this sample is uncertain. The chain's CDR3 is CSASRGWSNQPQHF. The CDR3 DNA follows: TGCAGTGCTAGCCGGGGGTGGAGCAATCAGCCCCAGCATTTT.